The 14 T cell receptor beta chains below were found in one sample sequenced in a study of tissue T cells after allogeneic stem cell transplantation (dated by TCRdb to between 2022 and 2023). The library came from the immunoSEQ multiplex PCR assay. In TCRdb, the immuneACCESS table is reduced to in-frame sequences with V and J assigned. These tables do not hold every clone; where another copy was compared, an unresolved V gene accounts for under half, and the others remain unexplained. This sample gives 5,000 to 6,500 clones in total; 60% to 65% of them show up just once. The ten biggest clones cover approximately 15% of the sample. Taken with the paper, the label for time point translates to: human tissue collected at research (rapid) autopsy. The sequencing here drew on duodenum tissue, taken at autopsy. These receptors were obtained from a woman between 18 and 49 years old with breast cancer.

This clone is medium-sized. The chain links TRBV6-2 or TRBV6-3 to TRBJ2-3; TRBD2 matches 8 bases. This CDR3 contains 15 residues. V shed 8 bases, J shed 4 bases, and the junction held 11 bases outside the gene matches. Germline V CDR1 and CDR2: MNHEY, SVGEGT. The CDR3 region is CASGPGGGRADTQYF. The CDR3, as DNA: TGTGCCAGCGGCCCCGGGGGGGGGCGCGCAGATACGCAGTATTTT.

By its share, this clone is large (0.1 to 1%). The CDR3 loop reads CSVEGDTGIPEQYF. The CDR3 DNA follows: TGCAGCGTTGAAGGCGACACAGGAATACCCGAGCAGTACTTC. The genes are TRBV29-1 and TRBJ2-7; D perhaps matches TRBD1 (5 bases). The length of the CDR3 is 14 residues. The V end lost 1 base, the J end lost 6 bases, and 16 bases lay between the germline ends. Germline V lookup: CDR1 SQVTM, CDR2 ANQGSEA.

The gene calls are TRBV12-5 and TRBJ2-7, with TRBD1 matching over 9 bases. CDR1 and CDR2 from the germline V gene are LGHNT and FRNRAP. The CDR3 loop spans 13 amino acids. Trimming removed 5 bases from V and 4 bases from J; junction bases left unmatched: 3. CDR3 loop: CASGRDRAYEQYF. Written as DNA, the CDR3 is TGTGCTAGTGGTAGGGACAGGGCTTACGAGCAGTACTTC.

CDR3 in DNA: TGTGCCAGCAAGTTAGGGGGGTTATCGACCGGGGAGCTGTTTTTT. Its protein product is CASKLGGLSTGELFF. The chain couples TRBV9 to TRBJ2-2, with D perhaps being TRBD1 or TRBD2 (6 bases each). The CDR3 length is 15 residues. The V gene lost 6 bases and the J gene lost 5 bases, with 17 bases spanning the gap. Germline CDR1 and CDR2: SGDLS and YYNGEE.

A single count supports this clone. The chain recombines TRBV11-2 with TRBJ2-3, with 12 bases lining up with TRBD2. Germline lookup yields CDR1 SGHAT and CDR2 FQNNGV. The CDR3 length is 18 residues. V shed 5 bases, J shed 5 bases, and the junction held 14 bases outside the gene matches. The CDR3 loop reads CASSIPRRLAGVVDTQYF. The CDR3 nucleotides are TGTGCCAGCAGCATCCCCCGCCGACTAGCGGGAGTCGTAGATACGCAGTATTTT.

The chain is built from TRBV5-1 and TRBJ2-7; 11 bases map to TRBD2. In germline, CDR1 is SGHRS, CDR2 YFSETQ. V dropped 2 bases and J dropped 2; count of bases not matched to a gene: 0. CDR3 length: 14 amino acids. In DNA, the CDR3 is TGCGCCAGCAGCTTTAGCGGGGGGGCCTACGAGCAGTACTTC. As protein: CASSFSGGAYEQYF.

This clone was recorded a few times. V usage is TRBV3-1 (or the pseudogene TRBV3-2) and J usage is TRBJ1-2; D gene uncertain. The V end was cut by 1 base, the J end by 4 bases, with 13 bases between. Germline CDR1 is LGHDT and CDR2 is YNNKEL (reference sequence). The CDR3 is 15 amino acids. CDR3 residues: CASSQVSRPGYGYTF. The CDR3 DNA reads TGTGCCAGCAGCCAAGTCTCCAGGCCGGGCTATGGCTACACCTTC.

This chain uses TRBV9 with TRBJ2-5, with D possibly being TRBD2 (5 bases). This CDR3 is 16 amino acids long. The germline gives CDR1 SGDLS, CDR2 YYNGEE. Trimming shortened V by 3 bases and J by 5 bases, and 20 bases separated the two germline ends. DNA of the CDR3: TGTGCCAGCAGCGCCGGGCTAGCCTCGGTTGGGGAGACCCAGTACTTC. Its protein product is CASSAGLASVGETQYF.

Points on this clone: The same CDR3 can be traced to other DNA sequences in this sample. DNA of the CDR3: TGTGCCAGCAGCTTAACCGGGGGAGACACTGAAGCTTTCTTT. As protein: CASSLTGGDTEAFF. The chain couples TRBV5-8 to TRBJ1-1, with D tentatively TRBD1 (5 bases). Germline CDR1 SGHTS, CDR2 YDEGEE. CDR3 length: 14 amino acids. Trimming pared 2 bases from V and 3 bases from J, leaving 11 bases between.

J is TRBJ1-3 and V is TRBV7-2, with 7 nucleotides matching TRBD1. This CDR3 is built from 16 residues. CDR1 and CDR2 (germline): SGHTA, FQGNSA. Trimming cost V 6 bases and J 0 bases; bases outside gene matches: 8. The CDR3 region has the DNA TGTGCCAGCAGTCTGGGACAGATTCGCTCTGGAAACACCATATATTTT. It codes for CASSLGQIRSGNTIYF.

This rearrangement joins TRBV29-1 to TRBJ2-3, with 9 bases aligning to TRBD2. The junction had 11 bases not matched to a gene; V was cut back by 2 bases and J by 2 bases. Germline V gene lookup returns CDR1 SQVTM and CDR2 ANQGSEA. The CDR3 runs to 17 residues. The chain's CDR3 is CSVESGLAPLTTDTQYF. In DNA, the CDR3 is TGCAGCGTTGAATCGGGACTAGCCCCACTCACCACAGATACGCAGTATTTT.

The rearrangement uses TRBV19 and TRBJ2-3, with a possible D match to TRBD2 (5 bases). Germline CDR1 and CDR2: LNHDA and SQIVND (reference sequence). This CDR3 is built from 15 residues. The V end lost 3 bases, the J end lost 0 bases, and 10 bases lay between the germline ends. The CDR3 loop reads CASSMAGGSTDTQYF. CDR3 DNA: TGTGCCAGTAGTATGGCGGGCGGGAGCACAGATACGCAGTATTTT.

The chain recombines TRBV18 with TRBJ2-7, with 12 positions matching TRBD2. The V segment lost 3 bases and the J segment 6 bases; nucleotides outside the gene matches: 3. The CDR3 length is 14 residues. CDR1 and CDR2 (germline): KGHSH, LQKENI. The CDR3: CASSPLAGGGEQYF. Written as DNA, the CDR3 is TGTGCCAGCTCACCCCTAGCGGGAGGGGGCGAGCAGTACTTC.

The chain uses TRBV30 and TRBJ1-1, with D hard to call. In germline, CDR1 is GTSNPN, CDR2 SVGIG (reference sequence). This CDR3 region has 15 residues. The ends were cut back, 2 bases at V and 4 bases at J, with 17 bases in the middle. DNA for the CDR3: TGTGCCTGGAGTCGGGTGGGAAGGGAAGGCACTGAAGCTTTCTTT. Amino acid sequence: CAWSRVGREGTEAFF. Using reference TRBV30 and TRBJ1-1 for the parts outside the CDR3, the full variable domain is SQTIHQWPATLVQPVGSPLSLECTVEGTSNPNLYWYRQAAGRGLQLLFYSVGIGQISSEVPQNLSASRPQDRQFILSSKKLLLSDSGFYLCAWSRVGREGTEAFFGQGTRLTVV.